The rows below give T cell receptor beta chains drawn from one sample of a study of blood T cell repertoires in COVID-19. The table came from immunoSEQ multiplex PCR; TCRdb's copy has only in-frame clones and leaves some out. The data contain around 220,000 clones, 85% to 90% of them singletons. What was sequenced was peripheral blood. The receptors shown here come from a man between 45 and 60 years old with acute or convalescent COVID-19. Each CDR3 is given with its conserved first and last residue. The order of the fields is J gene, V gene, D gene, clone size, CDR3 DNA, CDR3 protein. D genes are given only for firm matches. Not all rows give a size; the values are once, few, many and, for expanded clones, a class.

J: TRBJ1-5
V: TRBV2
D: NA
size: NA
DNA: TGTGCCAGCAGGGACAGTAATTTTAGCAATCAGCCCCAGCATTTT
CDR3: CASRDSNFSNQPQHF

J: TRBJ1-1
V: TRBV19
D: NA
size: NA
DNA: TGTGCCAGTAGTATCCTGACTGAAGCTTTCTTT
CDR3: CASSILTEAFF

J: TRBJ2-3
V: TRBV30
D: NA
size: NA
DNA: TGTGCCTGGAGCGCCGCGGGAGATACGCAGTATTTT
CDR3: CAWSAAGDTQYF

J: TRBJ2-7
V: TRBV3-1/TRBV3-2
D: TRBD1
size: NA
DNA: TGTGCCAGCAGCCAAAGGGACAGGGGATCCCACGAGCAGTACTTC
CDR3: CASSQRDRGSHEQYF

J: TRBJ2-1
V: TRBV9
D: NA
size: NA
DNA: TGTGCCAGCAGCTTCTTGGCGGGGGCGAACAATGAGCAGTTCTTC
CDR3: CASSFLAGANNEQFF

J: TRBJ1-3
V: TRBV3-1/TRBV3-2
D: NA
size: NA
DNA: TGTGCCAGCAGCCAAGACAGGGATGGAAACACCATATATTTT
CDR3: CASSQDRDGNTIYF

J: TRBJ2-7
V: TRBV2
D: NA
size: NA
DNA: TGTGCCAGCAGGTCAGGGGTGAACTACGAGCAGTACTTC
CDR3: CASRSGVNYEQYF

J: TRBJ2-5
V: TRBV18
D: TRBD1
size: NA
DNA: TGTGCCAGCTCACCTACAGGGGGGGAGACCCAGTACTTC
CDR3: CASSPTGGETQYF

J: TRBJ1-1
V: TRBV5-1
D: NA
size: NA
DNA: TGCGCCAGCAGCTTGGGTCACAGGGATCGCACTGAAGCTTTCTTT
CDR3: CASSLGHRDRTEAFF

J: TRBJ2-7
V: TRBV7-9
D: TRBD1
size: NA
DNA: TGTGCCAGCAGCGGAGTGGCGGGACAGGGTAACCCCTACGAGCAGTACTTC
CDR3: CASSGVAGQGNPYEQYF

J: TRBJ1-1
V: TRBV19
D: NA
size: NA
DNA: TGTGCCAGTAGTGCCCGACAGAACACTGAAGCTTTCTTT
CDR3: CASSARQNTEAFF

J: TRBJ1-3
V: TRBV4-1
D: NA
size: NA
DNA: TGCGCCAGCAGCCAAGATCGGGGGATACCTGGAAACACCATATATTTT
CDR3: CASSQDRGIPGNTIYF

J: TRBJ1-1
V: TRBV18
D: NA
size: NA
DNA: TGTGCCAGCTCACCCCCTACAGGGCTGAACACTGAAGCTTTCTTT
CDR3: CASSPPTGLNTEAFF

J: TRBJ1-2
V: TRBV7-8
D: NA
size: few
DNA: TGTGCCAGCAGCCCTCAAGAGAACTATGGCTACACCTTC
CDR3: CASSPQENYGYTF

J: TRBJ1-5
V: TRBV7-8
D: TRBD1
size: NA
DNA: TGTGCCAGCAGCCCCCGGGACAGGGGAGGACAGCCCCAGCATTTT
CDR3: CASSPRDRGGQPQHF

J: TRBJ1-3
V: TRBV19
D: TRBD1
size: NA
DNA: TGTGCCAGTAGTAGACAGGGGGCGCGGGACTCTGGAAACACCATATATTTT
CDR3: CASSRQGARDSGNTIYF

J: TRBJ2-7
V: TRBV6-5
D: TRBD2
size: NA
DNA: TGTGCCAGCAGTCGGGGAGGGGACTACGAGCAGTACTTC
CDR3: CASSRGGDYEQYF

J: TRBJ1-3
V: TRBV19
D: NA
size: NA
DNA: TGTGCCAGTAGTACACAGATAGGGGTCTACTCTGGAAACACCATATATTTT
CDR3: CASSTQIGVYSGNTIYF

J: TRBJ1-1
V: TRBV27
D: TRBD1
size: NA
DNA: TGTGCCAGCACTATAGGGACAGGGGATGACACTGAAGCTTTCTTT
CDR3: CASTIGTGDDTEAFF

J: TRBJ1-1
V: TRBV19
D: TRBD1
size: NA
DNA: TGTGCCAGCACGGACAGGGCGAACACTGAAGCTTTCTTT
CDR3: CASTDRANTEAFF

J: TRBJ2-3
V: TRBV5-1
D: NA
size: NA
DNA: TGCGCCAGCAGCTTGGGGGGACTCACAGATACGCAGTATTTT
CDR3: CASSLGGLTDTQYF